Listed here is a single TCR beta chain. Its specificity is not known. The data originate from a study of graft-versus-host responses after intestinal transplantation. Looking at the study overall: Each transplant was multivisceral, liver-intestinal, or isolated intestinal.

Regarding the study as a whole: Graft-donor T cell macrochimerism coincided with high graft-versus-host to host-versus-graft clonal ratios in allografts.

This CDR3 contains 14 residues. The germline V gene encodes CDR1 LGHNA and CDR2 YNFKEQ. Trimming removed 1 base from V and 5 bases from J; junction bases left unmatched: 1. The repertoire was sequenced with immunoSEQ multiplex PCR; TCRdb's copy has only in-frame clones and lacks some. Of some 25,000 clones listed, 90% to 95% are singletons. The chain carries TRBV4-2 and TRBJ1-5, with TRBD1 matching 8 bases. This receptor was obtained from a human patient who received an intestinal transplant, so some T cells may come from the graft donor. Sequences were derived from PBMCs, sampled roughly 30 days after intestinal transplant. The CDR3 nucleotides are TGTGCCAGCAGCCAAGGGGACAGGTATCAGCCCCAGCATTTT. It codes for CASSQGDRYQPQHF.